This record looks at one T cell receptor (beta chain) sequence and its context. This entry is derived from a study of blood T cell repertoires in COVID-19. Profiling relied on immunoSEQ multiplex PCR, and the TCRdb table lists in-frame clones only, not all of them. The data hold 150,000 or so clones, with approximately 80% observed a single time. CDR1 is SGHVS, CDR2 FQNEAQ, per germline. This CDR3 region has 15 residues. Deletions cut 7 bases from V and 1 base from J, with 15 bases between. This TCR derives from a middle-aged woman with active or convalescent COVID-19. Sequencing was done on a sample of peripheral blood. This rearrangement joins TRBV7-8 to TRBJ2-3, with a tentative D call TRBD1 (6 bases). The DNA for the CDR3 is TGTGCCAGCACCCCGGCAGGGGAAGGCACAGATACGCAGTATTTT. This encodes CASTPAGEGTDTQYF.